Presented here are 28 T cell receptor beta chains from one specimen sequenced in a study of glioma-infiltrating T cells after dendritic cell vaccination (dated by TCRdb to 2015 to 2016). Library prep was done by the immunoSEQ multiplex PCR assay. TCRdb obtained this table from immuneACCESS and retained in-frame rearrangements with V and J assigned. These tables miss some clones; where compared with another copy, unresolved V genes account for less than half of the shortfall, and the remainder is unexplained. Within this sample are 65,000 to 80,000 clones, with 81% of them counted one time only. Clones ranked in the top ten supply 7.9% of the sample. The sequenced sample was blood, obtained before dendritic cell vaccination. The origin of the receptors is a human donor with glioblastoma.

This chain uses TRBV30 with TRBJ1-5; no firm D call. With 3 bases removed from V and 3 bases from J, the gap between germline ends came to 6 bases. CDR1 is GTSNPN and CDR2 is SVGIG in the germline V gene (reference sequence). The CDR3 loop spans 12 amino acids. The DNA for the CDR3 is TGTGCCTGGAGCGTCCCCAATCAGCCCCAGCATTTT. It yields the protein CAWSVPNQPQHF.

The V call is TRBV7-2, the J call TRBJ2-5; 10 positions match TRBD2. V dropped 0 bases and J dropped 4; count of bases not matched to a gene: 2. In germline, CDR1 is SGHTA, CDR2 FQGNSA. This CDR3 has 15 residues. This chain's CDR3 is CASSLASGGRETQYF. DNA of the CDR3: TGTGCCAGCAGCTTAGCTAGCGGGGGGAGAGAGACCCAGTACTTC. The full variable domain, in which reference TRBV7-2 and TRBJ2-5 provide the parts outside the CDR3, is GAGVSQSPSNKVTEKGKDVELRCDPISGHTALYWYRQSLGQGLEFLIYFQGNSAPDKSGLPSDRFSAERTGGSVSTLTIQRTQQEDSAVYLCASSLASGGRETQYFGPGTRLLVL.

The V gene is TRBV7-2, the J gene TRBJ1-3; 8 nucleotides agree with TRBD1. The trim removed 5 bases at V and 4 bases at J, leaving 7 bases unmatched. In germline, CDR1 is SGHTA, CDR2 FQGNSA. The CDR3 loop spans 15 amino acids. CDR3 in DNA: TGTGCCAGCAGCCCTGACAGGGGATACGGAAACACCATATATTTT. This encodes CASSPDRGYGNTIYF.

The chain joins TRBV11-1 to TRBJ2-2, with D possibly TRBD2 on 6 matching bases. Germline values: CDR1 SGHAT, CDR2 FQDESV (reference sequence). The ends were cut back, 2 bases at V and 3 bases at J, with 22 bases in the middle. The CDR3 runs to 19 residues. CDR3 loop: CASSLTSRDFPTHTGELFF. CDR3 coding DNA: TGTGCCAGCAGCTTAACCTCGCGGGACTTCCCAACACACACCGGGGAGCTGTTTTTT.

This rearrangement joins TRBV29-1 to TRBJ2-1; D is ambiguous. Germline V gene sequence: CDR1 SQVTM, CDR2 ANQGSEA. The CDR3 consists of 12 residues. V gave up 2 bases and J gave up 4 bases, with 6 bases separating them. The CDR3 coding sequence is TGCAGCGTTGAACGCGGTTACAATGAGCAGTTCTTC. Its protein is CSVERGYNEQFF.

The CDR3 is CASSAGTIRAGANVLTF. In DNA form, the CDR3 reads TGTGCCAGTAGTGCCGGGACAATACGAGCTGGGGCCAACGTCCTGACTTTC. The gene calls are TRBV19 and TRBJ2-6, with D tentatively TRBD1 (6 bases). CDR3 size: 17 residues. Germline lookup yields CDR1 LNHDA and CDR2 SQIVND (reference sequence). The V gene lost 5 bases and the J gene lost 2 bases, with 16 bases spanning the gap. Based on the CDR3 plus reference TRBV19 and TRBJ2-6, the full variable domain is DGGITQSPKYLFRKEGQNVTLSCEQNLNHDAMYWYRQDPGQGLRLIYYSQIVNDFQKGDIAEGYSVSREKKESFPLTVTSAQKNPTAFYLCASSAGTIRAGANVLTFGAGSRLTVL.

V and J are TRBV7-2 and TRBJ1-2, with 8 bases identical to TRBD1. In germline, CDR1 is SGHTA, CDR2 FQGNSA. With V trimmed by 5 bases and J by 6 bases, 8 bases remained unmatched. The CDR3 has 14 amino acids. In DNA, the CDR3 is TGTGCCAGCAGCGAGGGACAGGCTGGGGATGGCTACACCTTC. Amino acid sequence: CASSEGQAGDGYTF.

The chain combines TRBV11-2 with TRBJ2-5; 9 nucleotides line up with TRBD1. Trimming cost V 4 bases and J 1 base; bases outside gene matches: 7. CDR1 is SGHAT and CDR2 is FQNNGV in the germline V gene. The CDR3 extends over 16 amino acids. CDR3 nucleotides: TGTGCCAGCAGCTACGGGACAGGGAACCCCCAAGAGACCCAGTACTTC. As protein: CASSYGTGNPQETQYF. Based on the CDR3 plus reference TRBV11-2 and TRBJ2-5, the full variable domain is EAGVAQSPRYKIIEKRQSVAFWCNPISGHATLYWYQQILGQGPKLLIQFQNNGVVDDSQLPKDRFSAERLKGVDSTLKIQPAKLEDSAVYLCASSYGTGNPQETQYFGPGTRLLVL.

This chain links TRBV4-1 with TRBJ1-1, with D tentatively TRBD1 (5 bases). Looked up from germline, CDR1 is MGHRA and CDR2 is YSYEKL. Trimming shortened V by 5 bases and J by 4 bases, and 20 bases separated the two germline ends. CDR3 length: 16 amino acids. Here the CDR3 DNA reads TGCGCCAGCAGCGGACGTGGGGGGAGTCAGGTCACTGAAGCTTTCTTT. It encodes CASSGRGGSQVTEAFF.

CDR3 coding DNA: TGTGCCAGCAGTGAGGGACAGGGGGCGATATTATTAGCCAAAAACATTCAGTACTTC. This codes for CASSEGQGAILLAKNIQYF. The gene calls are TRBV6-1 and TRBJ2-4; the match to TRBD1 covers 12 bases. With 3 bases clipped from V and 0 bases from J, the junction kept 9 bases outside the gene matches. The CDR3 is 19 amino acids. CDR1 and CDR2 (germline): MNHNS, SASEGT.

This clone appeared a single time. The V gene is TRBV30, the J gene TRBJ2-5; no firm D call. The closer fit of TRBJ2-7 to the DNA end suggests the J call may be wrong. Germline CDR1 reads GTSNPN; CDR2 reads SVGIG (reference sequence). The length of the CDR3 is 13 residues. The DNA of the CDR3 is TGTGCCTGGAGTGTTAACAGAGCCTACGAGCAGTACTTC. The encoded protein is CAWSVNRAYEQYF.

V gene TRBV18 combines with J gene TRBJ1-1, with no clear D. Between the trimmed V and J ends, which lost 4 bases and 3 bases, there was a span of 12 bases. The CDR3 contains 14 residues. Germline V gives CDR1 KGHSH, CDR2 LQKENI. The chain's CDR3 is CASSLPGTHTEAFF. In nucleotides, the CDR3 is TGTGCCAGCTCACTTCCGGGAACCCACACTGAAGCTTTCTTT.

J is TRBJ2-7 and V is TRBV29-1; 7 bases agree with TRBD1. The CDR3 is made up of 11 amino acids. Germline V gene sequence: CDR1 SQVTM, CDR2 ANQGSEA. V was clipped by 8 bases and J by 6 bases; unmatched bases: 7. Written as DNA, the CDR3 is TGCAGCATAAGACAGGGATCCGAGCAGTACTTC. It yields the protein CSIRQGSEQYF.

Notes on this clone: The germline gene is not matched at one end of the junction; a read error may be the cause. The chain has TRBV7-2 and TRBJ1-2; D gene ambiguous. The CDR3 consists of 13 residues. Germline V gene sequence: CDR1 SGHTA, CDR2 FQGNSA. The CDR3 loop reads CASSSQSFGSHAF. In DNA form, the CDR3 reads TGTGCCAGCAGCTCCCAATCTTTCGGGTCCCACGCCTTC.

V usage is TRBV5-6 and J usage is TRBJ1-1; 7 bases align to TRBD1. CDR1 and CDR2 (germline): SGHDT, YYEEEE. The CDR3 is made up of 15 amino acids. Germline trimming cut 1 base from V and 6 bases from J; bases unmatched to any gene: 9. The CDR3 spells CASSLRGRIIAEAFF. CDR3 sequence (DNA): TGTGCCAGCAGCTTGAGGGGGCGGATTATCGCTGAAGCTTTCTTT.

The gene calls are TRBV11-1 and TRBJ1-1; D ambiguous. The CDR3 covers 13 residues. The germline CDR1 and CDR2 sequences are SGHAT and FQDESV (reference sequence). V was cut by 6 bases and J by 0 bases, with 8 bases left in between. CDR3 residues: CASRQQMNTEAFF. CDR3 nucleotides: TGTGCCAGCAGACAGCAAATGAACACTGAAGCTTTCTTT.

J is TRBJ2-7 and V is TRBV7-9; TRBD1 matches at 10 bases. The trim removed 5 bases at V and 7 bases at J, leaving 11 bases unmatched. The CDR3 runs 15 residues. Germline V gene sequence: CDR1 SEHNR, CDR2 FQNEAQ (reference sequence). The CDR3 is CASSIRDRGMWEQYF. Written as DNA, the CDR3 is TGTGCCAGCAGCATCCGGGACAGGGGAATGTGGGAGCAGTACTTC.

The chain uses TRBV5-1 and TRBJ2-1; D might be TRBD1 (7 bases). The length of the CDR3 is 14 residues. The germline gives CDR1 SGHRS, CDR2 YFSETQ. V was shortened by 8 bases and J by 4 bases, with 16 bases between the two germline ends. The CDR3 here is CASSRDRTYNEQFF. The CDR3 nucleotides read TGCGCCAGTTCGCGGGACAGAACTTACAATGAGCAGTTCTTC. The entire variable domain, with the rest obtained from reference TRBV5-1 and TRBJ2-1, is as follows: KAGVTQTPRYLIKTRGQQVTLSCSPISGHRSVSWYQQTPGQGLQFLFEYFSETQRNKGNFPGRFSGRQFSNSRSEMNVSTLELGDSALYLCASSRDRTYNEQFFGPGTRLTVL.

CDR3 in DNA: TGTGCCAGCAGACAAGAATATAATGAAAAACTGTTTTTT. It specifies CASRQEYNEKLFF. The V gene is TRBV6-5, the J gene TRBJ1-4; D is unresolved. The CDR3 has 13 residues. The V end lost 6 bases, the J end lost 4 bases, and 9 bases lay between the germline ends. Germline loops: CDR1 MNHEY, CDR2 SVGAGI.

As for this clone: An end of the junction differs from the germline gene, which may be a read error. This chain connects TRBV6-1 to TRBJ1-4, with 7 bases that match TRBD1. The CDR3 consists of 14 residues. Germline V CDR1 and CDR2: MNHNS, SASEGT. CDR3 amino acids: CASRLGQTKEKLFF. The CDR3 DNA follows: TGTGCCAGCAGGCTGGGACAGACTAAAGAAAAACTGTTTTTT.

This sequence joins TRBV4-3 and TRBJ2-3; possibly TRBD2 for D (6 bases). From germline, CDR1 is LGHNA and CDR2 YSLEER. Between the trimmed V and J ends, which lost 0 bases and 0 bases, there was a span of 7 bases. This CDR3 contains 15 residues. CDR3 in amino acids: CASSQEGTSTDTQYF. For the CDR3, the DNA is TGCGCCAGCAGCCAAGAAGGGACTAGCACAGATACGCAGTATTTT.

This chain uses TRBV27 with TRBJ2-3; TRBD2 matches 7 bases. The CDR3 has 16 amino acids. The junction had 10 bases not matched to a gene; V was cut back by 2 bases and J by 5 bases. Germline V gene sequence: CDR1 MNHEY, CDR2 SMNVEV (reference sequence). The CDR3 DNA reads TGTGCCAGCAGTTTAAAGTTGGGGCTAGCGGAAGATACGCAGTATTTT. This gives the protein CASSLKLGLAEDTQYF.

The chain has TRBV6-5 and TRBJ2-2; TRBD1 is a possible D gene (5 bases). The ends were cut back, 6 bases at V and 0 bases at J, with 11 bases in the middle. CDR1 MNHEY and CDR2 SVGAGI come from the germline V gene. The CDR3 length is 15 residues. CDR3 sequence: CASSPQTANTGELFF. CDR3 nucleotides: TGTGCCAGCAGCCCACAGACAGCGAACACCGGGGAGCTGTTTTTT.

The chain is built from TRBV29-1 and TRBJ2-2; possibly TRBD1 for D (5 bases). The CDR3 loop spans 15 amino acids. Deletions cut 6 bases from V and 3 bases from J, with 17 bases between. Looked up from germline, CDR1 is SQVTM and CDR2 is ANQGSEA. CDR3 DNA: TGCAGCGTACGTTTGGGGCAGGGCGACACCGGGGAGCTGTTTTTT. It is translated as CSVRLGQGDTGELFF.

The V call is TRBV4-1, the J call TRBJ2-7; possibly TRBD1 for D (5 bases). Deletions cut 4 bases from V and 6 bases from J, with 13 bases between. CDR1 and CDR2 (germline): MGHRA, YSYEKL. This CDR3 is 13 amino acids long. The CDR3 DNA follows: TGCGCCAGCAGCCCACAGGTTGAATCCGAGCAGTACTTC. Translation gives CASSPQVESEQYF.

This chain's CDR3 is CASGTPEYF. The CDR3 DNA is TGTGCCAGTGGGACTCCAGAGTACTTC. The chain links TRBV27 to TRBJ2-5; D may be TRBD2 (6 bases). V lost 9 bases, J lost 12 bases, and 11 bases lay in between. This CDR3 comprises 9 residues. Germline assignment: CDR1 MNHEY and CDR2 SMNVEV (reference sequence).

The chain employs TRBV29-1 and TRBJ2-7; no definite D call. This CDR3 has 11 residues. Germline CDR1 and CDR2: SQVTM and ANQGSEA. Trimming left V 7 bases short and J 0 bases short, with 7 bases between. The CDR3 reads CSGRSSYEQYF. The CDR3 DNA reads TGCAGCGGTAGGAGCTCCTACGAGCAGTACTTC.

The count of this clone is one. The gene calls are TRBV5-1 and TRBJ2-5, with TRBD2 matching 10 bases. This CDR3 region has 15 residues. The trim removed 0 bases at V and 5 bases at J, leaving 4 bases unmatched. Germline V gene lookup returns CDR1 SGHRS and CDR2 YFSETQ. CDR3 in amino acids: CASSLGSLAGETQYF. As DNA, the CDR3 is TGCGCCAGCAGCTTGGGGTCACTAGCGGGGGAGACCCAGTACTTC.